Each of the 30 T cell receptor beta chains below was sequenced from the same sample in a study of CXCR3-negative and CXCR3-positive naive CD8 T cells. These TCRs' antigens remain unknown. Findings and limits, study-wide: Relative to CXCR3-negative naive cells, CXCR3-positive naive cells had more hydrophobic TRB CDR3s.

The study made its TRB cDNA libraries by 5' RACE, adding UMI labels. After re-calling the 5' RACE reads, TCRdb lists one entry per CDR3 protein, DNA absent. This repertoire includes nearly 110,000 distinct CDR3 sequences. The specimen sequenced was naive CXCR3+ CD8+ T cells from blood. Stated subset: CD45RO-CCR7+CD27+CD95- naive CD8+ T cells expressing CXCR3 (TNR3+). The receptors derive from a human donor in good health. Some clones in this sample may be carry-over from other donors' samples.

This chain joins TRBV4-1 and TRBJ2-3; there is no DNA to check the TCRdb D call of TRBD1. This CDR3 spans 14 amino acids. Germline values: CDR1 MGHRA, CDR2 YSYEKL. The CDR3 protein is CASSQEGATDTQYF.

The chain carries TRBV6-5 and TRBJ2-3; the D call of TRBD2 rests on TCRdb alone, since no DNA is present to check it. CDR3 length: 16 residues. CDR1 is MNHEY and CDR2 is SVGAGI in the germline V gene. The CDR3 reads CASSFNSLYSTDTQYF.

The genes are TRBV14 and TRBJ2-7; TCRdb's assignment of TRBD2 cannot be checked, as there is no DNA. Germline assignment: CDR1 SGHDN and CDR2 FVKESK. The CDR3 contains 15 residues. This chain's CDR3 is CASSAQRDLSYEQYF.

The chain couples TRBV5-1 to TRBJ2-4; the D call of TRBD1 rests on TCRdb alone, since no DNA is present to check it. CDR1 and CDR2 (germline): SGHRS, YFSETQ. This CDR3 spans 15 amino acids. The CDR3: CASSSPGQQKNIQYF.

The CDR3 is CASSSDRGGYTF. The chain joins TRBV5-1 to TRBJ1-2; TCRdb proposes TRBD1, but this gene call is untestable without DNA. The CDR3 extends over 12 amino acids. Germline V gives CDR1 SGHRS, CDR2 YFSETQ.

This chain connects TRBV5-6 to TRBJ2-5; TCRdb lists TRBD1, though no DNA is available to test this call. CDR1 SGHDT and CDR2 YYEEEE come from the germline V gene. The CDR3 sequence is 15 residues long. The CDR3 is CASSPWVAGKETQYF.

V is TRBV2 and J is TRBJ2-7; TCRdb picks TRBD1, but there is no DNA to check that call. This CDR3 has 14 amino acids. CDR1 SNHLY and CDR2 FYNNEI come from the germline V gene. The CDR3 sequence: CASIPRDRPYEQYF.

The chain is built from TRBV27 and TRBJ1-5; TCRdb's D call of TRBD1 is untestable without DNA. Germline CDR1 and CDR2: MNHEY and SMNVEV (reference sequence). There are 16 residues in the CDR3. The CDR3 sequence: CASSLYASGGNQPQHF.

The V call is TRBV29-1, the J call TRBJ2-1; with no DNA, the TCRdb D assignment of TRBD2 cannot be verified. The CDR3 totals 18 residues. Germline V gives CDR1 SQVTM, CDR2 ANQGSEA. The CDR3 sequence is CRAEGGTSVADSYNEQFF.

The chain is built from TRBV5-1 and TRBJ2-2; the TCRdb call, TRBD2, lacks DNA for checking. Germline CDR1 SGHRS, CDR2 YFSETQ. The CDR3 sequence is 15 residues long. The CDR3: CASSLGLAWTGELFF.

The chain links TRBV20-1 to TRBJ1-1. Germline assignment: CDR1 DFQATT and CDR2 SNEGSKA (reference sequence). The CDR3 has 12 amino acids. CDR3: CSARAWTDEAFF.

The chain is built from TRBV19 and TRBJ1-2; TCRdb gives TRBD1 as the D gene, but with no DNA this cannot be confirmed. The CDR3 has 12 amino acids. From germline, CDR1 is LNHDA and CDR2 SQIVND (reference sequence). The CDR3: CASIHPPHGYTF.

The chain combines TRBV13 with TRBJ2-7; as DNA is missing, the TRBD1 call by TCRdb cannot be tested. There are 17 residues in the CDR3. CDR1 and CDR2 (germline): PRHDT, FYEKMQ (reference sequence). CDR3 amino acids: CASSLTGRSPEIYEQYF.

This chain joins TRBV4-1 and TRBJ1-4; lacking DNA, the TRBD1 call made by TCRdb goes unchecked. The CDR3 totals 14 residues. CDR1 is MGHRA, CDR2 YSYEKL, per germline. The CDR3 sequence: CASSQGQGEEKLFF.

This rearrangement joins TRBV29-1 to TRBJ2-5; TCRdb calls TRBD1, which cannot be checked without DNA. CDR1 and CDR2 (germline): SQVTM, ANQGSEA. The CDR3 runs 16 residues. The CDR3 loop is CSVGVPGVRYQETQYF.

This sequence joins TRBV29-1 and TRBJ2-2; as DNA is missing, the TRBD2 call by TCRdb cannot be tested. Germline assignment: CDR1 SQVTM and CDR2 ANQGSEA. The CDR3 is 15 residues long. CDR3 protein: CSVELAGEYTGELFF.

V and J are TRBV6-4 and TRBJ2-7; lacking DNA, the TRBD2 call made by TCRdb goes unchecked. Germline loops: CDR1 MRHNA, CDR2 SNTAGT. This CDR3 contains 17 residues. The CDR3 loop reads CASFPPSGSAQWDEQYF.

This chain uses TRBV7-8 with TRBJ2-1. The CDR3 is 14 amino acids. Looked up from germline, CDR1 is SGHVS and CDR2 is FQNEAQ. CDR3: CASSLELDGIEQFF.

V gene TRBV28 combines with J gene TRBJ2-1; TCRdb names TRBD2, which stays unverified in the absence of DNA. CDR3 size: 16 residues. The germline V gene has CDR1 MDHEN and CDR2 SYDVKM. This CDR3 reads CASSLTTSGGYNEQFF.

The chain uses TRBV12-5 and TRBJ2-2. Germline V gives CDR1 LGHNT, CDR2 FRNRAP. This CDR3 contains 12 residues. The CDR3 region is CASGQRPGELFF.

The J gene is TRBJ1-5, the V gene TRBV2. The CDR3 runs to 15 residues. Germline V gene sequence: CDR1 SNHLY, CDR2 FYNNEI. CDR3 sequence: CASLAGRTSNQPQHF.

The chain carries TRBV4-3 and TRBJ1-1; TCRdb selects TRBD1, and the lack of DNA leaves this call unchecked. Germline CDR1 is LGHNA and CDR2 is YSLEER. The length of the CDR3 is 15 residues. CDR3 sequence: CASSQGRGPDTEAFF.

The chain links TRBV2 to TRBJ2-7. The CDR3 covers 15 residues. The germline V gene has CDR1 SNHLY and CDR2 FYNNEI. CDR3 sequence reads: CASTPKDRAPYEQYF.

This chain's CDR3 is CASSFTSGISSGANVLTF. This chain links TRBV7-3 with TRBJ2-6; TCRdb designates TRBD2, a call that cannot be tested without DNA. CDR3 size: 18 residues. Germline V CDR1 and CDR2: SGHTA, FQGTGA.

The chain couples TRBV7-9 to TRBJ1-1; TCRdb calls TRBD1, which cannot be checked without DNA. Germline-derived CDR1 and CDR2 are SEHNR and FQNEAQ (reference sequence). CDR3 length: 14 residues. The CDR3 loop reads CASSLTDMNTEAFF.

The rearrangement links TRBV7-8 to TRBJ2-1; TCRdb calls TRBD2, which cannot be checked without DNA. Germline V gene lookup returns CDR1 SGHVS and CDR2 FQNEAQ. This CDR3 is built from 14 residues. CDR3 sequence reads: CASSLGTRRDEQFF.

V is TRBV7-9 and J is TRBJ2-1; checking the TCRdb D call of TRBD2 is not possible without DNA. Germline CDR1 reads SEHNR; CDR2 reads FQNEAQ (reference sequence). The CDR3 covers 15 residues. CDR3 residues: CASSLGPVPYNEQFF. Full variable domain (outside the CDR3, taken from reference TRBV7-9 and TRBJ2-1): DTGVSQNPRHKITKRGQNVTFRCDPISEHNRLYWYRQTLGQGPEFLTYFQNEAQLEKSRLLSDRFSAERPKGSFSTLEIQRTEQGDSAMYLCASSLGPVPYNEQFFGPGTRLTVL.

The gene calls are TRBV28 and TRBJ2-3; TCRdb picks TRBD2, but there is no DNA to check that call. Per germline, CDR1 MDHEN and CDR2 SYDVKM. CDR3 length: 14 amino acids. CDR3 sequence reads: CASARLWSTDTQYF.

CDR3 residues: CASSSRTGGLIYEQYF. The chain couples TRBV7-9 to TRBJ2-7; as DNA is missing, the TRBD1 call by TCRdb cannot be tested. The CDR3 length is 16 residues. CDR1 SEHNR and CDR2 FQNEAQ come from the germline V gene (reference sequence). The full variable domain, its missing parts supplied by reference TRBV7-9 and TRBJ2-7, is DTGVSQNPRHKITKRGQNVTFRCDPISEHNRLYWYRQTLGQGPEFLTYFQNEAQLEKSRLLSDRFSAERPKGSFSTLEIQRTEQGDSAMYLCASSSRTGGLIYEQYFGPGTRLTVT.

The genes are TRBV28 and TRBJ2-2; the D gene TCRdb calls, TRBD1, cannot be checked with no DNA. The germline CDR1 and CDR2 sequences are MDHEN and SYDVKM. There are 15 residues in the CDR3. The CDR3 protein is CASSSGQGVTGELFF.